A selection of T cell receptor beta chains follows, all from one sample in a study of T cell changes during pregnancy in multiple sclerosis. TCRdb's table, derived via immunoSEQ multiplex PCR, lists solely in-frame clones and lacks some. The table records about 47,000 clones, just over 90% of them present only once. Sample: peripheral blood, taken in the second trimester of pregnancy. Source of these receptors: a female donor with multiple sclerosis, enrolled in a pregnancy study. Both conserved end residues are part of each CDR3. Each record gives: clone size, D gene, J gene, V gene, CDR3 DNA, CDR3 protein. The D gene is left open where the match is weak. Rows may omit the clone size; those that give it use once, few, many or a size class.

abundance: NA
d_gene: NA
j_gene: TRBJ2-1
v_gene: TRBV28
CDR3nt: TGTGCCAGCAGTTTTGGAGGGGGGGAAAGGGAGCAGTTCTTC
CDR3aa: CASSFGGGEREQFF

abundance: NA
d_gene: TRBD1
j_gene: TRBJ2-2
v_gene: TRBV28
CDR3nt: TGTGCCAGCAGTCAGGGGGACGTGGGGCTCACCGGGGAGCTGTTTTTT
CDR3aa: CASSQGDVGLTGELFF

abundance: NA
d_gene: NA
j_gene: TRBJ2-1
v_gene: TRBV7-9
CDR3nt: TGTGCCAGCCGGGACCAGGGGAACAATGAGCAGTTCTTC
CDR3aa: CASRDQGNNEQFF

abundance: NA
d_gene: TRBD2
j_gene: TRBJ2-2
v_gene: TRBV19
CDR3nt: TGTGCCGTCGATCTAGCGGAAGGCACCGGGGAGCTGTTTTTT
CDR3aa: CAVDLAEGTGELFF

abundance: NA
d_gene: NA
j_gene: TRBJ1-4
v_gene: TRBV7-2
CDR3nt: TGTGCCAGCAGCTCGGACAGCCGAGCAACTAATGAAAAACTGTTTTTT
CDR3aa: CASSSDSRATNEKLFF

abundance: NA
d_gene: NA
j_gene: TRBJ2-2
v_gene: TRBV5-1
CDR3nt: TGCGCCAGCAGCTCACAGGGAACCGGGGAGCTGTTTTTT
CDR3aa: CASSSQGTGELFF

abundance: NA
d_gene: NA
j_gene: TRBJ2-6
v_gene: TRBV5-1
CDR3nt: TGCGCCAGCAGCTTGATGGGCCCTTCGTACTCTGGGGCCAACGTCCTGACTTTC
CDR3aa: CASSLMGPSYSGANVLTF

abundance: NA
d_gene: TRBD1
j_gene: TRBJ1-2
v_gene: TRBV10-1
CDR3nt: TGCGCCAGCAGTGTTACAGGGGGCGCGCACTATGGCTACACCTTC
CDR3aa: CASSVTGGAHYGYTF

abundance: NA
d_gene: TRBD2
j_gene: TRBJ2-7
v_gene: TRBV2
CDR3nt: TGTGCCGGCAGTGAGGCTAGCGGGAGGGGCGAGCAGTACTTC
CDR3aa: CAGSEASGRGEQYF

abundance: NA
d_gene: NA
j_gene: TRBJ1-1
v_gene: TRBV28
CDR3nt: TGTGCCAGCAGTTTATTAGGATCAGGGTGGGGGAACACTGAAGCTTTCTTT
CDR3aa: CASSLLGSGWGNTEAFF

abundance: once
d_gene: NA
j_gene: TRBJ2-1
v_gene: TRBV28
CDR3nt: TGTGCCAGCAGCCCCGGGGGTCTAGACAGAGGGAATGAGCAGTTCTTC
CDR3aa: CASSPGGLDRGNEQFF

abundance: once
d_gene: NA
j_gene: TRBJ2-7
v_gene: TRBV19
CDR3nt: TGTGCCAGTAGTATAGCAGGGGGGCAGTCCGAGCAGTACTTC
CDR3aa: CASSIAGGQSEQYF

abundance: NA
d_gene: NA
j_gene: TRBJ2-5
v_gene: TRBV7-6
CDR3nt: TGTGCCAGCAGCTTAGCCGGGAGCCAAGAGACCCAGTACTTC
CDR3aa: CASSLAGSQETQYF

abundance: once
d_gene: TRBD1
j_gene: TRBJ2-6
v_gene: TRBV28
CDR3nt: TGTGCCAGCAGCACCCAGAAAACAGGGGGCCCGATCTCTGGGGCCAACGTCCTGACTTTC
CDR3aa: CASSTQKTGGPISGANVLTF

abundance: NA
d_gene: TRBD1
j_gene: TRBJ1-3
v_gene: TRBV4-3
CDR3nt: TGCGCCAGCAGCCGGACAGGGGGCGCTGGAAACACCATATATTTT
CDR3aa: CASSRTGGAGNTIYF

abundance: once
d_gene: NA
j_gene: TRBJ1-2
v_gene: TRBV7-8
CDR3nt: TGTGCCAGCAGCTTAGGACAGCTCTATGGCTACACCTTC
CDR3aa: CASSLGQLYGYTF

abundance: NA
d_gene: TRBD1
j_gene: TRBJ2-1
v_gene: TRBV19
CDR3nt: TGTGCCAGTAGTGAGGACAGGGGGATTTACAATGAGCAGTTCTTC
CDR3aa: CASSEDRGIYNEQFF

abundance: NA
d_gene: NA
j_gene: TRBJ2-5
v_gene: TRBV29-1
CDR3nt: TGCAGCGTTGAAGGACAAAACCGACAAGAGACCCAGTACTTC
CDR3aa: CSVEGQNRQETQYF